The clone carrying this T cell receptor (beta chain) was recorded a few times. Its antigen remains unidentified. This entry comes from a study of glioma-infiltrating T cells. The study's findings and limits: Signature shared blood CDR3 motifs were enriched in low-divergence and depleted in high-divergence patients. Above-expected tissue-blood divergence occurred in all gliomas, most in low-grade ones. CDR3 overlap between tissue and blood was very small.

From germline, CDR1 is MDHEN and CDR2 SYDVKM. The V and J ends lost 5 bases and 6 bases, in that order; junction bases with no gene match: 6. The CDR3 length is 14 residues. The iRepertoire nested amplicon-rescue multiplex PCR amplified TCR alpha and beta CDR3s from RNA. Tissue mRNA or PBMC total RNA, about 90-400 ng, went into one-step reverse transcription and amplification. MiXCR was run by TCRdb on the multiplex PCR reads, yielding one entry per CDR3 protein. The sample has fewer than 500,000 distinct CDR3 sequences; 35% to 45% are singletons. This receptor was taken from a human donor with low-grade glioma or glioblastoma, undergoing nonglioma brain surgery, or in good health (not recorded which). V and J are TRBV28 and TRBJ2-3; TRBD1 matches at 9 bases. The specimen sequenced was glioma tissue, nonneoplastic brain tissue, or PBMCs (not recorded which). CDR3 sequence reads: CASSETGGFDTQYF. The CDR3 nucleotides are TGTGCCAGCAGTGAGACAGGGGGTTTTGATACGCAGTATTTT.